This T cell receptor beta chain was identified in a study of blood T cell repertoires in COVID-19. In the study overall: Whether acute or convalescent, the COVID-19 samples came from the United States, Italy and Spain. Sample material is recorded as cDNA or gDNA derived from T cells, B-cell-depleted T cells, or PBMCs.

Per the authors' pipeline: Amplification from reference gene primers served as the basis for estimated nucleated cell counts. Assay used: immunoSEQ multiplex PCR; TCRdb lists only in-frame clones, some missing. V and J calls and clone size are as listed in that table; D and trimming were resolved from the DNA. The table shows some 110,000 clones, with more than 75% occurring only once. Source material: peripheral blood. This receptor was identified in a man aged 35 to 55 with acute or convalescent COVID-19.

In DNA, the CDR3 is TGTGCCTGGAGTAAAGTCAGGGGCACTGAAGCTTTCTTT. Its translation: CAWSKVRGTEAFF. This sequence joins TRBV30 and TRBJ1-1, with D possibly being TRBD1 (6 bases). Germline lookup yields CDR1 GTSNPN and CDR2 SVGIG (reference sequence). Trimming cost V 2 bases and J 4 bases, with 11 bases left between them. The CDR3 loop spans 13 amino acids.